This T cell receptor beta chain stems from a study of technical replicates of blood from a few donors. V was trimmed by 0 bases and J by 7 bases, leaving 13 bases between them. Germline assignment: CDR1 SGHRS and CDR2 YFSETQ. The CDR3 spans 15 residues. The protocol was immunoSEQ multiplex PCR, while the TCRdb copy is restricted to in-frame clones and leaves out a portion. The sample yields roughly 62,000 clones, 90% to 95% seen once. Sequenced material: PBMCs. The chain has TRBV5-1 and TRBJ1-4; D perhaps matches TRBD1 (5 bases). The receptor was derived from a human donor in good health. Some clones in this sample may be carry-over from other donors' samples. The CDR3 nucleotides are TGCGCCAGCAGCTTGGCCAGGGCCTCGGGTGAAAAACTGTTTTTT. This translates into CASSLARASGEKLFF.